The source of this T cell receptor beta chain is a study of cytomegalovirus exposure and HLA in healthy donors. TCRdb's table, derived via immunoSEQ multiplex PCR, lists solely in-frame clones and lacks some. The sample has some 200,000 clones; more than 65% are singletons. CDR3 length: 11 amino acids. Germline V gene sequence: CDR1 DFQATT, CDR2 SNEGSKA (reference sequence). J gave up 7 bases and V 7 bases, and 6 bases lay outside the gene matches. The gene calls are TRBV20-1 and TRBJ2-7, with 8 bases identical to TRBD1. The sample was PBMCs. This sequence was found in a woman aged 18-29 years in good health and CMV-seropositive. As DNA, the CDR3 is TGCAGTGTACGGACAGGGTGGGAGCAGTACTTC. This codes for CSVRTGWEQYF.